The clone carrying this TCR beta chain was seen many times. Amplified TCR beta CDR3 regions came from RNA transcripts. HTBI primers were employed in a first-round RT-PCR of the TCR CDR3. TCRdb re-called the multiplex PCR reads with MiXCR, one entry per CDR3 protein. The sample yields around 56,000 distinct CDR3 sequences, about 49% seen once. This sample was taken from a study of T cells in Graves' hyperthyroidism and ophthalmopathy. Germline CDR1 SGHVS, CDR2 FNYEAQ. The CDR3 has 13 amino acids. The junction had 7 bases not matched to a gene; V was cut back by 4 bases and J by 11 bases. At least 3 on the Clinical Activity Score was recorded for ophthalmopathy patients, who also had NOSPECS grade at least 4 and duration under 3 months. Uncontrolled infection, other autoimmune disease, pregnancy or lactation led to exclusion. The PBMCs were sourced from fresh peripheral blood (around 9.9 ml).

The chain joins TRBV7-6 to TRBJ2-3, with 9 bases that match TRBD2. The origin of this receptor is a woman in her 30s with Graves' ophthalmopathy. Sequences were obtained from blood. In DNA form, the CDR3 reads TGTGCCAGCAGCTCCCGGCGGGGGGGAGAGCAGTATTTT. Its protein product is CASSSRRGGEQYF.